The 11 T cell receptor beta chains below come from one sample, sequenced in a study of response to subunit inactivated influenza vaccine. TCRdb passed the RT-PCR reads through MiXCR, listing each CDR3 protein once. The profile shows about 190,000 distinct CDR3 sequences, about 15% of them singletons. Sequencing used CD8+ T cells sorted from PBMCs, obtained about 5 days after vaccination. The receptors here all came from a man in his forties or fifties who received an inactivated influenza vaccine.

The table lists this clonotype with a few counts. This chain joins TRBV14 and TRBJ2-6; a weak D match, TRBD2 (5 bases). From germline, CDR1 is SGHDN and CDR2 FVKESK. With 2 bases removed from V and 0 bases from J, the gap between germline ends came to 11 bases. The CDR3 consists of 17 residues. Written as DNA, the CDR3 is TGTGCCAGCAGCCAATATGAGGGAATCTCTGGGGCCAACGTCCTGACTTTC. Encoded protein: CASSQYEGISGANVLTF.

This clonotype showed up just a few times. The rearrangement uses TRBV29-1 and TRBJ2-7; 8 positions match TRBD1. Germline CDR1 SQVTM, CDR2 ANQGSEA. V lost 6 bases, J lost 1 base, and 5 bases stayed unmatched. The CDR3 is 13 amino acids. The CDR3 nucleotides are TGCAGCGTCAGGGGGCCTAATTCCTACGAGCAGTACTTC. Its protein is CSVRGPNSYEQYF.

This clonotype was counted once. CDR3 sequence (DNA): TGTGCCGCCGGGGGGTCCAATGAGCAGTTCTTC. This translates into CAAGGSNEQFF. The chain employs TRBV24-1 and TRBJ2-1; 7 bases are shared with TRBD2. From germline, CDR1 is KGHDR and CDR2 SFDVKD. The CDR3 length is 11 residues. V lost 12 bases, J lost 6 bases, and 4 bases stayed unmatched.

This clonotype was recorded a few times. CDR3 region: CASSHGFSLGSNQPQHF. Here the CDR3 DNA reads TGCGCCAGCAGCCATGGTTTCTCCTTAGGGAGCAATCAGCCCCAGCATTTT. This chain joins TRBV4-1 and TRBJ1-5, with D unclear. V lost 3 bases and J lost 1, with 16 bases in between. The V gene's germline CDR1 is MGHRA and CDR2 YSYEKL. The CDR3 loop spans 17 amino acids.

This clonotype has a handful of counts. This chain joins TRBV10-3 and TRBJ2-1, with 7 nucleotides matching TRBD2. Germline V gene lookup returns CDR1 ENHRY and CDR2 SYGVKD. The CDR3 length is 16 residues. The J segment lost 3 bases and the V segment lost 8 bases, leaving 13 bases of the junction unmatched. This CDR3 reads CAISPGGGRDYNEQFF. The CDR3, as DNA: TGTGCCATCTCCCCAGGCGGGGGAAGAGACTACAATGAGCAGTTCTTC.

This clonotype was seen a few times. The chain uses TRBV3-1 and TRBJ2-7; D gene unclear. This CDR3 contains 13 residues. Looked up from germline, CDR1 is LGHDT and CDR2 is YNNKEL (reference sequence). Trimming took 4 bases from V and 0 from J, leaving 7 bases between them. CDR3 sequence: CASSPESSYEQYF. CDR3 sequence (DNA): TGTGCCAGCAGCCCGGAATCCTCCTACGAGCAGTACTTC.

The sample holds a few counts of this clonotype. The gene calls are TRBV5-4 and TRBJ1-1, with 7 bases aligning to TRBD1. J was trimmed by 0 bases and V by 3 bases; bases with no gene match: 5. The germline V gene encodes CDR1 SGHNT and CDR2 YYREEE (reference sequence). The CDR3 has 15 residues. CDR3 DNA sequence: TGTGCCAGCAGCTCGACAGGGAACTTGAACACTGAAGCTTTCTTT. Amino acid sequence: CASSSTGNLNTEAFF.

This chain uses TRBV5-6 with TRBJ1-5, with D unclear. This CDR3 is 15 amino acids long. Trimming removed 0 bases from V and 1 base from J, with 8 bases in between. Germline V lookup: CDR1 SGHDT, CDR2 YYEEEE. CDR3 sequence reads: CASSLGLGSNQPQHF. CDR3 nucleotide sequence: TGTGCCAGCAGCTTGGGTTTGGGGAGCAATCAGCCCCAGCATTTT.

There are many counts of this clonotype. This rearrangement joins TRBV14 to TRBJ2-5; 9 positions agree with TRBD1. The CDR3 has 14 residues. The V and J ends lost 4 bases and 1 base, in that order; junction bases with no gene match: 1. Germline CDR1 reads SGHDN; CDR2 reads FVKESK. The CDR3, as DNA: TGTGCCAGCAGCCTGGACAGGGGCCAAGAGACCCAGTACTTC. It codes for CASSLDRGQETQYF. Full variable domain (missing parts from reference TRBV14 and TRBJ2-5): EAGVTQFPSHSVIEKGQTVTLRCDPISGHDNLYWYRRVMGKEIKFLLHFVKESKQDESGMPNNRFLAERTGGTYSTLKVQPAELEDSGVYFCASSLDRGQETQYFGPGTRLLVL.

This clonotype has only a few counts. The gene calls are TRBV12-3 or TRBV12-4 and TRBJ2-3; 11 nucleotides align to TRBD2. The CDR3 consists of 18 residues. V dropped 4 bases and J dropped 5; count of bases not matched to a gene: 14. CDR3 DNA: TGTGCCAGCAGTTCCCCGCGACTAGCGGGATGGGTCAGAGATACGCAGTATTTT. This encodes CASSSPRLAGWVRDTQYF.

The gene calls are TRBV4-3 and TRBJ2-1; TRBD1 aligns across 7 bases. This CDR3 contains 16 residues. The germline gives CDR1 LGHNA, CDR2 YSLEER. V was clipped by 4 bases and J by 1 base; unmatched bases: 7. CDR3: CASSPETGWSYNEQFF. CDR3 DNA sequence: TGCGCCAGCAGCCCCGAGACAGGGTGGTCCTACAATGAGCAGTTCTTC.